This T cell receptor beta chain was observed in a study of monozygotic twins with inflammatory bowel disease. Findings and caveats of the study: Healthy co-twins exceeded IBD patients in TCRbeta diversity as measured by inverse Simpson. Relative to healthy twins, IBD patients had fewer clonotypes in common with others, a gap that was especially apparent with disease activity.

Details on this clonotype: Its antigen remains unidentified.

Using the 5' RACE reads, TCRdb records one entry per CDR3 protein without DNA. The clone table shows approximately 200,000 distinct CDR3 sequences, with the ten largest holding 6% to 9%. Germline V lookup: CDR1 MNHNS, CDR2 SASEGT. The CDR3 is 14 amino acids. The chain employs TRBV6-1 and TRBJ1-2; checking the TCRdb D call of TRBD1 is not possible without DNA. Sequencing was carried out using blood. The receptor's source is a human donor with ulcerative colitis or Crohn's disease, or a healthy co-twin of an affected twin (not recorded which). CDR3 residues: CASRPGTVNYGYTF.